This T cell receptor beta chain was recorded in a study of human T cells and chemical hapten exposure (dated by TCRdb to about 2021). Turning to the overall study: For sensitization, 2% DPC in acetone was applied to a roughly 2 cm by roughly 2 cm area of upper inner arm skin. Libraries were pooled for sequencing, and variation in per-sample TCR yields was attributed mainly to small differences in library volumes within the pool. Patch testing was done on the upper back using Finn chambers containing 0.01% DPC, and results were scored after 6 days according to International Contact Dermatitis Research Group standards. Blood was sampled from patients pre-sensitization (week 0) and at 2, 6 and about 24 weeks after DPC sensitization. Patients additionally received weekly therapeutic DPC doses to the scalp throughout the roughly 25-week study period. Peripheral blood TCR repertoire changes were tracked in vivo in alopecia patients during primary and secondary sensitization to the hapten diphenylcyclopropenone (DPC). The patient cohort, mostly female, included alopecia areata with under or over 50% scalp involvement, alopecia totalis and alopecia universalis. Twenty-nine alopecia patients provided blood for TCR sequencing at one to four time points (pre-sensitization, 2, 6 and 24 weeks). Results and caveats for the whole study, not just this receptor: Expanded TCRs formed significantly more large CDR3 similarity clusters than pre-sensitization or healthy control sets, consistent with antigen-driven responses. Repeated subsampling changed both the strength of the expansion versus patch-test correlation and the threshold at which that correlation became significant. Because all patients had alopecia, a presumed autoimmune disease, the immune response of the patients might differ from that of healthy individuals. No change with DPC sensitization was found in the number of TCRs above 1 in 1000 frequency, and no evidence of global repertoire structure alterations was found. A positive correlation was found between the number of PT1 expanded TCRs and patch test score, with significance reached at thresholds 8, 16 and 32 but not 4.

This specimen's time point label, per the study, means: pre-sensitization, week 0. In light of the paper, this sample's treatment or condition label describes: therapeutic diphenylcyclopropenone sensitization with weekly scalp DPC. At each patch-test visit, blood was drawn before the patch test was applied. To be eligible, patients had to be aged 18 to 70, diagnosed with alopecia and judged suitable for DPC therapy, while pregnant patients were excluded. Total RNA was isolated from unfractionated whole blood collected in Tempus Blood RNA tubes. Preparation of the library involved RACE. Sequencing took place on a NextSeq 500. Library preparation attached unique molecular identifiers to individual cDNA molecules for quantitative, reproducible TCR counting. Each blood RNA sample was used to sequence both TCR alpha and TCR beta chains. The paper's data handling went like this. Samples had a median of roughly 87,000 TCRs, with a range from 23,224 to 690,600. V, J and CDR3 annotation of the TCR reads was performed with the Decombinator software suite. To make PS versus PT1 abundance plots, every sample was subsampled to the same number of TCRs (28,000). Expanded TCRs were defined as absent before sensitization and observed at least eight times at the 2-week time point. TCRdb handled the public reads itself, with Q25 trimming in fastp and clone calling in MiXCR, and kept productive beta chains. A single entry per CDR3 protein holds the most common genes and DNA from its merged rows. TCRdb's processing, not the authors', yielded these V and J calls. The sample yields roughly 81,000 distinct CDR3 sequences; 8.5% were counted once. 2% to 3% of the sample is in the top ten clones.

Reading from cysteine to phenylalanine, the CDR3 counts 13 amino acids. Here the CDR3 DNA is all that survives: 39 bases in frame from base 1. Trimming at the junction amounts to 3 bases on V and 4 bases on J, and the germline ends lie 11 bases apart. CDR1 and CDR2 (DFQATT, SNEGSKA) derive from the germline V gene (reference sequence). As to this clonotype: The clone's antigen remains unknown. No base qualities exist here, and no much larger clone lies one base off it.

The sequence came from a man aged 40-55 years with alopecia areata. Some clones in this sample may be carry-over from other donors' samples. The chain is encoded by TRBV20-1 joined to TRBJ2-3; the D gene is unclear. Here the sequenced sample was whole blood, taken in connection with sensitization to the hapten diphenylcyclopropenone (DPC). The CDR3: CSASSIRADTQYF. In nucleotides, the sequence is TGCAGTGCTAGCTCAATAAGGGCAGATACGCAGTATTTT.